Below are 23 T cell receptor beta chains sequenced from a single sample in a study of breast tumors, draining lymph nodes, adjacent tissues. One entry per CDR3 protein, called by TCRdb with MiXCR from the multiplex PCR reads. The sample lists 200,000 or so distinct CDR3 sequences, around 33% occurring once. Breast cancer patients provided tissue from their axillary draining lymph nodes. Sequencing used axillary lymph node tissue. These receptors were taken from a female donor with breast cancer. Some clones in this sample may be carry-over from other donors' samples.

This clonotype appeared a few times. The chain recombines TRBV5-8 with TRBJ1-1; TRBD1 is a possible D gene (5 bases). Germline CDR1 is SGHTS and CDR2 is YDEGEE. The CDR3 extends over 13 amino acids. Trimming took off 2 bases at V and 11 bases at J, with 16 bases between the two ends. CDR3 nucleotides: TGTGCCAGCAGCTTAGGGCAGGGAGGGGTCGCTTTCTTT. Its protein product is CASSLGQGGVAFF.

A single count supports this clonotype. A read error may be the cause here, since a much bigger clone is one base away. V is TRBV20-1 and J is TRBJ2-5; D is perhaps TRBD2 (5 bases). The CDR3 covers 10 residues. CDR1 and CDR2 (germline): DFQATT, SNEGSKA (reference sequence). The CDR3 DNA reads as TGCAGTGCCGGAAGGGAGACCCGGTACTTC. This sequence encodes CSAGRETRYF.

This clonotype appeared many times. The CDR3 DNA reads TGCGCCAGCAGCCAAGATATATATGGGACAGGGCAATCCTACGAGCAGTACTTC. This encodes CASSQDIYGTGQSYEQYF. V and J are TRBV4-1 and TRBJ2-7, with TRBD1 matching 9 bases. Germline V gene data show CDR1 as MGHRA and CDR2 as YSYEKL. The CDR3 runs to 18 residues. With V trimmed by 0 bases and J by 1 base, 10 bases remained unmatched.

For this clonotype: An end of the junction differs from the germline gene, which may be a read error. The CDR3 DNA sequence: TGTGCCAGCAGCCAAGATCTAACGGGCTACTATGGCTCCACCTTC. This sequence encodes CASSQDLTGYYGSTF. This chain uses TRBV14 with TRBJ1-2; D gene ambiguous. CDR1 SGHDN and CDR2 FVKESK come from the germline V gene. The CDR3 extends over 15 amino acids.

This clonotype was counted a single time. The chain joins TRBV30 to TRBJ1-4, with 8 nucleotides matching TRBD1. This CDR3 contains 17 residues. Germline V gene data show CDR1 as GTSNPN and CDR2 as SVGIG (reference sequence). The junction had 11 bases not matched to a gene; V was cut back by 0 bases and J by 5 bases. CDR3 loop: CAWSVRVTGESNEKLFF. CDR3 DNA: TGTGCCTGGAGTGTAAGGGTGACAGGGGAATCCAATGAAAAACTGTTTTTT.

This clonotype was seen repeatedly, ten times or more. V and J are TRBV14 and TRBJ2-5, with TRBD2 matching 11 bases. The V gene's germline CDR1 is SGHDN and CDR2 FVKESK. V dropped 1 base and J dropped 5; count of bases not matched to a gene: 9. This CDR3 comprises 17 residues. The CDR3 nucleotides are TGTGCCAGCAGCCAAGGTTCACTAGCGGGGGCGAGGGAGACCCAGTACTTC. Residues: CASSQGSLAGARETQYF.

To note about this clonotype: A much larger clone is a single base away; this may be a read error. The gene calls are TRBV11-2 and TRBJ2-2; D might be TRBD2 (6 bases). Germline CDR1 SGHAT, CDR2 FQNNGV. The CDR3 has 15 residues. CDR3 coding DNA: TGTGCCAGCAGCTTAACGGGAGAGGGTACCGAGGAGCTGTTTTTT. Translating it yields CASSLTGEGTEELFF. Full variable domain (remainder filled in from reference TRBV11-2 and TRBJ2-2): EAGVAQSPRYKIIEKRQSVAFWCNPISGHATLYWYQQILGQGPKLLIQFQNNGVVDDSQLPKDRFSAERLKGVDSTLKIQPAKLEDSAVYLCASSLTGEGTEELFFGEGSRLTVL.

V usage is TRBV20-1 and J usage is TRBJ2-5; D possibly corresponds to TRBD2 (6 bases). V was trimmed by 5 bases and J by 10 bases, leaving 14 bases between them. CDR1 is DFQATT, CDR2 SNEGSKA, per germline (reference sequence). This CDR3 is built from 11 residues. CDR3 in amino acids: CSAWGGGSQYF. In DNA form, the CDR3 reads TGCAGTGCTTGGGGTGGGGGGAGCCAGTACTTC.

Note on this clonotype: This may stem from a read error, because a much larger clone lies one nucleotide away. CDR3 in amino acids: CSARDLVGGASGYTF. The CDR3 coding sequence is TGCAGTGCTAGAGATCTGGTGGGGGGTGCGTCTGGCTACACCTTC. The chain is built from TRBV20-1 and TRBJ1-2, with D possibly matching TRBD1 (5 bases). The CDR3 loop spans 15 amino acids. Per the germline V gene, CDR1 is DFQATT and CDR2 is SNEGSKA (reference sequence). V lost 0 bases to trimming and J lost 7 bases, with 18 bases between them.

This clonotype has at least ten counts. The chain employs TRBV19 and TRBJ2-5; 8 bases agree with TRBD2. The germline CDR1 and CDR2 sequences are LNHDA and SQIVND (reference sequence). V trimming: 1 base; J trimming: 6 bases; junction bases outside the gene matches: 4. This CDR3 comprises 14 residues. CDR3 sequence: CASSIGASGQTQYF. CDR3 nucleotide sequence: TGTGCCAGTAGTATAGGGGCTAGCGGGCAGACCCAGTACTTC.

This clonotype was detected a few times. The chain couples TRBV6-5 to TRBJ2-3; D call uncertain. Germline V gene lookup returns CDR1 MNHEY and CDR2 SVGAGI. The CDR3 contains 14 residues. V lost 5 bases and J lost 0, with 9 bases in between. CDR3 in DNA: TGTGCCAGCAGTCACGGGTTCAGCACAGATACGCAGTATTTT. It encodes CASSHGFSTDTQYF.

This clonotype was seen repeatedly, ten times or more. This chain connects TRBV28 to TRBJ2-2; 9 nucleotides agree with TRBD1. CDR1 and CDR2 (germline): MDHEN, SYDVKM. The CDR3 length is 15 residues. V lost 7 bases to trimming and J lost 4 bases; unmatched junction nucleotides: 7. The CDR3 DNA reads TGTGCCAGCATCCAAGAGGGACAGGGCACCGGGGAGCTGTTTTTT. Amino acid sequence: CASIQEGQGTGELFF.

This clonotype has ten or more counts. V is TRBV20-1 and J is TRBJ1-5; 8 positions agree with TRBD1. The CDR3 covers 14 residues. Germline CDR1 reads DFQATT; CDR2 reads SNEGSKA (reference sequence). V gave up 1 base and J gave up 7 bases; unmatched junction bases: 6. The CDR3 region is CSARVTGVGQPQHF. In DNA, the CDR3 is TGCAGTGCTAGAGTGACAGGGGTTGGACAGCCCCAGCATTTT.

This clonotype was observed a few times. A much larger clone lies one base from this, so it may be a read error. The genes are TRBV5-5 and TRBJ2-5; no definite D call. CDR1 is SGHKS and CDR2 is YYEKEE in the germline V gene (reference sequence). The CDR3 has 15 residues. The DNA of the CDR3 is TGTGTCAGCAGCTTCCAGATAGGAGCCCAAGAGACCCAGTACTTC. Its protein product is CVSSFQIGAQETQYF. Filled out from reference TRBV5-5 and TRBJ2-5, the complete variable domain reads DAGVTQSPTHLIKTRGQQVTLRCSPISGHKSVSWYQQVLGQGPQFIFQYYEKEERGRGNFPDRFSARQFPNYSSELNVNALLLGDSALYLCVSSFQIGAQETQYFGPGTRLLVL.

This clonotype has ten or more counts. The chain combines TRBV29-1 with TRBJ2-7, with D unresolved. CDR3 length equals 13 residues. The germline CDR1 and CDR2 sequences are SQVTM and ANQGSEA. V gave up 2 bases and J gave up 4 bases, with 12 bases separating them. In DNA form, the CDR3 reads TGCAGCGTTGAACCTGAAGACGGGTACGAGCAGTACTTC. Residues: CSVEPEDGYEQYF.

The chain couples TRBV30 to TRBJ1-3, with no clear D. This CDR3 is 18 amino acids long. The germline CDR1 and CDR2 sequences are GTSNPN and SVGIG (reference sequence). V was cut by 4 bases and J by 5 bases, with 27 bases left in between. The CDR3 reads CAWNTAALSPHYRNTIYF. For the CDR3, the DNA is TGTGCCTGGAATACAGCCGCCCTTTCCCCGCACTACAGAAACACCATATATTTT.

This clonotype has at least ten counts. The V and J genes are TRBV20-1 and TRBJ2-3, with 11 bases lining up with TRBD2. In germline, CDR1 is DFQATT, CDR2 SNEGSKA (reference sequence). V shed 5 bases and J 6 bases; nucleotides not matched to a gene: 10. The CDR3 spans 15 residues. The CDR3 here is CSAGNSGGASDTQYF. The CDR3, as DNA: TGCAGTGCTGGAAATAGCGGGGGGGCATCCGATACGCAGTATTTT.

This clonotype was detected many times. The chain couples TRBV5-8 to TRBJ2-6; D is possibly TRBD2 (5 bases). CDR3 length: 18 amino acids. V shed 4 bases and J shed 0 bases, with 17 bases lying between them. In germline, CDR1 is SGHTS, CDR2 YDEGEE. CDR3 loop: CASSPRTVGSSGANVLTF. CDR3 DNA: TGTGCCAGCAGCCCGAGGACTGTCGGAAGCTCTGGGGCCAACGTCCTGACTTTC.

This clonotype was picked up many times. This rearrangement joins TRBV15 to TRBJ1-5; D gene uncertain. Trimming shortened V by 3 bases and J by 4 bases, and 4 bases separated the two germline ends. Looked up from germline, CDR1 is LNHNV and CDR2 is YYDKDF (reference sequence). The CDR3 is made up of 12 amino acids. CDR3 sequence (DNA): TGTGCCACCAGCAGGGAAAATCAGCCCCAGCATTTT. Protein sequence: CATSRENQPQHF. The complete variable domain, with remaining parts taken from reference TRBV15 and TRBJ1-5, reads DAMVIQNPRYQVTQFGKPVTLSCSQTLNHNVMYWYQQKSSQAPKLLFHYYDKDFNNEADTPDNFQSRRPNTSFCFLDIRSPGLGDTAMYLCATSRENQPQHFGDGTRLSIL.

The V call is TRBV27, the J call TRBJ2-4; D possibly corresponds to TRBD1 (6 bases). This CDR3 comprises 14 residues. Germline CDR1 and CDR2: MNHEY and SMNVEV (reference sequence). Trimming removed 4 bases at V and 4 bases at J, with 11 bases between. CDR3 sequence: CASSSSGTKNIQYF. CDR3 in DNA: TGTGCCAGCAGTTCCTCCGGGACAAAAAACATTCAGTACTTC.

Of note for this clonotype: Being one base from a much bigger clone, this may be a read error. The CDR3 spells CASSLPGQGVDEQFF. CDR3 nucleotide sequence: TGTGCCAGCAGTCTCCCGGGACAGGGGGTCGATGAGCAGTTCTTC. This chain connects TRBV12-3 or TRBV12-4 to TRBJ2-1, with 11 nucleotides matching TRBD1. The CDR3 covers 15 residues. Trimming removed 5 bases from V and 8 bases from J; junction bases left unmatched: 8.

This clonotype was seen ten or more times. V gene TRBV20-1 combines with J gene TRBJ2-3; TRBD2 matches at 11 bases. V lost 3 bases, J lost 2 bases, and 7 bases stayed unmatched. The germline V gene has CDR1 DFQATT and CDR2 SNEGSKA (reference sequence). This CDR3 has 16 amino acids. Here the CDR3 DNA reads TGCAGTGCTAGTAGTAGCGGGGGGGTGAACACAGATACGCAGTATTTT. Its translation is CSASSSGGVNTDTQYF.

This chain joins TRBV6-1 and TRBJ1-4, with D perhaps TRBD1 (5 bases). V was cut by 6 bases and J by 5 bases, with 13 bases left in between. Germline V gene lookup returns CDR1 MNHNS and CDR2 SASEGT. The CDR3 is 14 amino acids. The CDR3 DNA follows: TGTGCCAGCAGGGAGGGGCAGGGCAATGAAAAACTGTTTTTT. Its translation: CASREGQGNEKLFF.